This TCR beta chain was found in a study of PD-L1 blockade in urothelial cancer. Repertoires were generated with immunoSEQ multiplex PCR, while TCRdb's copy carries only in-frame clones and drops some. The profile shows about 39,000 clones, about four fifths of them singletons. The CDR3 is 13 residues long. V lost 5 bases to trimming and J lost 5 bases, with 13 bases between them. Germline values: CDR1 SEHNR, CDR2 FQNEAQ (reference sequence). Time point described: peripheral blood 6 weeks after treatment start. This chain connects TRBV7-9 to TRBJ2-7; a possible D gene is TRBD1 (6 bases). Sequenced here: PBMCs, sampled around atezolizumab (anti-PD-L1) treatment. The TCR was taken from a man between 35 and 55 years old with urothelial cancer. The CDR3 DNA reads as TGTGCCAGCAGCCCAGGGGCAACCCACGAGCAGTACTTC. Translating it yields CASSPGATHEQYF.